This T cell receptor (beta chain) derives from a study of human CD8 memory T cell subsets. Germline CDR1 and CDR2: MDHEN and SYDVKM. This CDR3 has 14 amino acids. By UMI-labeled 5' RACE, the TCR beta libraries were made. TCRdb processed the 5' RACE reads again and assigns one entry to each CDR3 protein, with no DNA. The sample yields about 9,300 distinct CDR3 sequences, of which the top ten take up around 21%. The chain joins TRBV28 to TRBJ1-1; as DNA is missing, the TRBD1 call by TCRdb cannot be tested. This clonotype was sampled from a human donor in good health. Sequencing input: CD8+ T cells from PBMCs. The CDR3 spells CASTEDREGTEAFF.